One and the same sample provided the 30 T cell receptor beta chains below, sequenced in a study of T cells after posttransplantation cyclophosphamide. Assay: immunoSEQ multiplex PCR; the TCRdb copy retains only in-frame clones and omits some. This sample shows some 31,000 clones and no singletons; about 4.9% rests with the ten largest. Sequenced: PBMCs. The source of these receptors is a woman aged 25 to 39 in good health and a related stem cell transplant donor.

This clone was found many times. The rearrangement uses TRBV6-2 or TRBV6-3 and TRBJ2-7; no clear D gene. CDR1 is MNHEY, CDR2 SVGEGT, per germline. V was clipped by 0 bases and J by 0 bases, with 6 bases between them. The CDR3 consists of 14 residues. CDR3: CASSYSTNSYEQYF. CDR3 DNA: TGTGCCAGCAGTTACTCGACAAACTCCTACGAGCAGTACTTC.

This clone was found many times. The rearrangement links TRBV7-6 to TRBJ2-4; weak D call: TRBD1 (5 bases). Trimming removed 5 bases at V and 7 bases at J, with 9 bases between. Looked up from germline, CDR1 is SGHVS and CDR2 is FNYEAQ. The CDR3 loop spans 12 amino acids. The CDR3 DNA follows: TGTGCCAGCAGCCCCGACAGTAACATTCAGTACTTC. Protein sequence: CASSPDSNIQYF.

This clone has at least ten counts. The J gene is TRBJ1-1, the V gene TRBV11-2; the match to TRBD1 covers 8 bases. Trimming took 1 base from V and 5 from J; bases not matched to a gene: 6. The CDR3 has 15 residues. The V gene's germline CDR1 is SGHAT and CDR2 FQNNGV. CDR3 in DNA: TGTGCCAGCAGCTTAGCGTTTCAGGGGGCTACTGAAGCTTTCTTT. This encodes CASSLAFQGATEAFF.

This clone was counted many times. The V gene is TRBV2, the J gene TRBJ1-2; 7 bases agree with TRBD1. The CDR3 is 16 residues long. J was trimmed by 2 bases and V by 1 base; bases with no gene match: 7. Per germline, CDR1 SNHLY and CDR2 FYNNEI. The CDR3 nucleotides are TGTGCCAGCAGTGAAGAGGGGCTACAGGGGAACTATGGCTACACCTTC. Protein product: CASSEEGLQGNYGYTF.

This clone was seen many times. The gene calls are TRBV18 and TRBJ1-4; D is unclear. This CDR3 is 15 amino acids long. The V end was cut by 0 bases, the J end by 8 bases, with 13 bases between. CDR1 and CDR2 from the germline V gene are KGHSH and LQKENI. CDR3 sequence reads: CASSPPEGLEEKLFF. CDR3 in DNA: TGTGCCAGCTCACCACCGGAAGGGCTTGAGGAAAAACTGTTTTTT.

The chain links TRBV19 to TRBJ1-2; 8 bases are shared with TRBD1. This CDR3 is 15 amino acids long. Per germline, CDR1 LNHDA and CDR2 SQIVND (reference sequence). J lost 1 base, V lost 1 base, and 2 bases had no gene match. The CDR3 sequence: CASSIAGGLNYGYTF. As DNA, the CDR3 is TGTGCCAGTAGTATAGCAGGGGGCCTTAACTATGGCTACACCTTC.

This clone was seen many times. The chain uses TRBV7-9 and TRBJ2-2; D is possibly TRBD2 (5 bases). Germline-derived CDR1 and CDR2 are SEHNR and FQNEAQ (reference sequence). The CDR3 extends over 14 amino acids. Trimming left V 6 bases short and J 2 bases short, with 10 bases between. The CDR3 DNA reads TGTGCCAGCAGAGCGGAAAGTAACACCGGGGAGCTGTTTTTT. This sequence encodes CASRAESNTGELFF.

At least ten counts were recorded for this clone. CDR3 DNA sequence: TGTGCCAGTAGCTGGGACAGGAGACATAATTCACCCCTCCACTTT. Its protein product is CASSWDRRHNSPLHF. The J gene is TRBJ1-6, the V gene TRBV19; 8 bases line up with TRBD1. V trimming: 6 bases; J trimming: 5 bases; junction bases outside the gene matches: 6. This CDR3 is 15 amino acids long. Germline V gene data show CDR1 as LNHDA and CDR2 as SQIVND (reference sequence).

This clone has at least ten counts. The chain recombines TRBV19 with TRBJ1-4; D is undetermined. The ends were cut back, 7 bases at V and 4 bases at J, with 16 bases in the middle. Germline-derived CDR1 and CDR2 are LNHDA and SQIVND (reference sequence). This CDR3 region has 15 residues. In DNA form, the CDR3 reads TGTGCCAGTACCCGGCGCGGTTCGGTTAATGAAAAACTGTTTTTT. It is translated as CASTRRGSVNEKLFF.

V and J are TRBV6-5 and TRBJ1-2, with 8 bases lining up with TRBD1. Germline V gives CDR1 MNHEY, CDR2 SVGAGI. The V gene end was trimmed by 5 bases and the J gene end by 2 bases; junction bases not matched to a gene: 4. This CDR3 contains 14 residues. The CDR3 loop reads CASSRTGNNYGYTF. In DNA form, the CDR3 reads TGTGCCAGCAGTAGGACAGGGAACAACTATGGCTACACCTTC.

Ten or more counts support this clone. The rearrangement links TRBV27 to TRBJ2-5; TRBD2 agrees at 7 bases. The CDR3 extends over 14 amino acids. Germline V gene sequence: CDR1 MNHEY, CDR2 SMNVEV (reference sequence). The junction had 6 bases not matched to a gene; V was cut back by 5 bases and J by 3 bases. The DNA for the CDR3 is TGTGCCAGCAGTCCGTGGGGGGGGAAAGAGACCCAGTACTTC. Its translation: CASSPWGGKETQYF.

This clone was recorded many times. V and J are TRBV6-5 and TRBJ1-6; a weak D match, TRBD1 (5 bases). Germline values: CDR1 MNHEY, CDR2 SVGAGI. The CDR3 length is 12 residues. V lost 6 bases, J lost 9 bases, and 9 bases lay in between. This chain's CDR3 is CASRLQASPLHF. In DNA, the CDR3 is TGTGCCAGCAGGTTACAGGCTTCACCCCTCCACTTT.

This clone was seen ten or more times. The chain links TRBV6-2 or TRBV6-3 to TRBJ2-6; weak D call: TRBD2 (5 bases). CDR3 length: 16 residues. Germline CDR1 is MNHEY and CDR2 is SVGEGT. The V end was cut by 8 bases, the J end by 4 bases, with 18 bases between. The CDR3 DNA reads as TGTGCCAGCGGTAGCCGCACTAGGAGCGGGGCCAACGTCCTGACTTTC. Protein sequence: CASGSRTRSGANVLTF.

The chain uses TRBV7-6 and TRBJ2-3; no firm D call. Trimming stripped 6 bases from V and 6 bases from J, with 19 bases between. Germline V gives CDR1 SGHVS, CDR2 FNYEAQ. The CDR3 is 15 amino acids. The CDR3 protein is CASRPTRLLTDTQYF. CDR3 sequence (DNA): TGTGCCAGCAGACCTACCCGACTTCTAACTGATACGCAGTATTTT.

In its sample, this clone was seen a few times. The V and J genes are TRBV19 and TRBJ1-5, with a tentative D call TRBD1 (6 bases). Germline values: CDR1 LNHDA, CDR2 SQIVND (reference sequence). The CDR3 sequence is 15 residues long. The germline V and J ends were trimmed by 7 bases and 1 base, with 14 bases remaining between them. CDR3 in DNA: TGTGCCAGTATCGCAGGGGAAACCAGCAATCAGCCCCAGCATTTT. Protein product: CASIAGETSNQPQHF.

This clone was recorded at least ten times. CDR3: CASSEGQGSTDTQYF. In DNA form, the CDR3 reads TGTGCCAGCAGTGAAGGCCAGGGGAGCACAGATACGCAGTATTTT. The gene calls are TRBV2 and TRBJ2-3; TRBD1 might be the D (6 bases). This CDR3 has 15 amino acids. Trimming shortened V by 1 base and J by 0 bases, and 8 bases separated the two germline ends. Germline CDR1 reads SNHLY; CDR2 reads FYNNEI.

This clone has a count of ten or more. The rearrangement uses TRBV18 and TRBJ1-2; no clear D. The germline gives CDR1 KGHSH, CDR2 LQKENI. The CDR3 consists of 15 residues. Trimming removed 4 bases at V and 0 bases at J, with 12 bases between. The CDR3 DNA sequence: TGTGCCAGCTCACAATCAGAGGGTACTAACTATGGCTACACCTTC. It codes for CASSQSEGTNYGYTF.

This clone has only a few counts. The J gene is TRBJ2-2, the V gene TRBV7-3; 7 bases agree with TRBD2. Trimming removed 2 bases from V and 2 bases from J; junction bases left unmatched: 8. The germline V gene has CDR1 SGHTA and CDR2 FQGTGA. The CDR3 totals 17 residues. CDR3 sequence: CASSLVTGGGNTGELFF. The CDR3 DNA is TGTGCCAGCAGCTTAGTAACCGGCGGGGGTAACACCGGGGAGCTGTTTTTT.

This clone showed up many times. This chain uses TRBV10-3 with TRBJ1-2; D unclear. Germline V gives CDR1 ENHRY, CDR2 SYGVKD. Deletions cut 8 bases from V and 2 bases from J, with 15 bases between. This CDR3 has 14 residues. CDR3 coding DNA: TGTGCCATCCGGGGAGCCTCACTCAACTATGGCTACACCTTC. Translated, it gives CAIRGASLNYGYTF.

This clone was observed at least ten times. The V call is TRBV19, the J call TRBJ1-3; 7 bases agree with TRBD1. The CDR3 has 15 residues. CDR1 and CDR2 (germline): LNHDA, SQIVND (reference sequence). With V trimmed by 5 bases and J by 0 bases, 4 bases remained unmatched. The CDR3 spells CASSVRQGSGNTIYF. The CDR3 DNA sequence: TGTGCCAGTAGTGTGAGACAGGGCTCTGGAAACACCATATATTTT.

This clone has at least ten counts. The rearrangement links TRBV5-8 to TRBJ1-5; 8 bases line up with TRBD1. The CDR3 sequence is 16 residues long. Germline CDR1 reads SGHTS; CDR2 reads YDEGEE. Germline trimming cut 4 bases from V and 5 bases from J; bases unmatched to any gene: 11. The CDR3 is CASSIGGQVPYQPQHF. The CDR3 region has the DNA TGTGCCAGCAGCATTGGGGGACAGGTACCCTATCAGCCCCAGCATTTT. Using reference TRBV5-8 and TRBJ1-5 for the parts outside the CDR3, the full variable domain is EAGVTQSPTHLIKTRGQQATLRCSPISGHTSVYWYQQALGLGLQFLLWYDEGEERNRGNFPPRFSGRQFPNYSSELNVNALELEDSALYLCASSIGGQVPYQPQHFGDGTRLSIL.

This clone was observed many times. This chain links TRBV19 with TRBJ1-1; 12 bases agree with TRBD1. The CDR3 loop spans 18 amino acids. Germline V gives CDR1 LNHDA, CDR2 SQIVND (reference sequence). With 5 bases clipped from V and 3 bases from J, the junction kept 13 bases outside the gene matches. CDR3 DNA sequence: TGTGCCAGTAGTGCCCGCGCCGGGACAGGGGGCTCTTACACTGAAGCTTTCTTT. Encoded protein: CASSARAGTGGSYTEAFF. The complete variable domain, with remaining parts taken from reference TRBV19 and TRBJ1-1, reads DGGITQSPKYLFRKEGQNVTLSCEQNLNHDAMYWYRQDPGQGLRLIYYSQIVNDFQKGDIAEGYSVSREKKESFPLTVTSAQKNPTAFYLCASSARAGTGGSYTEAFFGQGTRLTVV.

Ten or more counts support this clone. V usage is TRBV10-3 and J usage is TRBJ2-5, with 14 bases that match TRBD2. Germline-derived CDR1 and CDR2 are ENHRY and SYGVKD. The ends lost 6 bases at V and 4 bases at J; junction bases unmatched: 10. This CDR3 is built from 17 residues. The CDR3 protein is CAISRTLGTSGGETQYF. The CDR3 DNA reads as TGTGCCATCAGCAGAACCCTCGGGACTAGCGGGGGAGAGACCCAGTACTTC.

This clone was detected ten times or more. The rearrangement joins TRBV2 to TRBJ1-2; D possibly corresponds to TRBD1 (6 bases). The V end lost 8 bases, the J end lost 4 bases, and 11 bases lay between the germline ends. Germline CDR1 SNHLY, CDR2 FYNNEI. The CDR3 is 12 residues long. CDR3 bases: TGTGCCAGCGGTTCGGACAGCTATGGCTACACCTTC. Translation: CASGSDSYGYTF.

This clone was found many times. The V call is TRBV6-2 or TRBV6-3, the J call TRBJ2-2, with 8 bases matching TRBD2. The germline CDR1 and CDR2 sequences are MNHEY and SVGEGT. This CDR3 is 17 amino acids long. V was clipped by 0 bases and J by 1 base; unmatched bases: 4. CDR3 sequence reads: CASSYSSAGGNTGELFF. For the CDR3, the DNA is TGTGCCAGCAGTTACTCGAGTGCGGGGGGGAACACCGGGGAGCTGTTTTTT.

This clone occurred many times. The gene calls are TRBV11-2 and TRBJ1-5; D might be TRBD1 (6 bases). The germline V and J ends were trimmed by 5 bases and 0 bases, with 11 bases remaining between them. Germline V CDR1 and CDR2: SGHAT, FQNNGV. The CDR3 length is 15 residues. Here the CDR3 reads CASSLGTNSNQPQHF. The CDR3 DNA follows: TGTGCCAGCAGCCTTGGGACAAATAGCAATCAGCCCCAGCATTTT.

The genes are TRBV7-2 and TRBJ1-1, with 10 nucleotides matching TRBD1. Germline-derived CDR1 and CDR2 are SGHTA and FQGNSA. V lost 5 bases to trimming and J lost 6 bases; unmatched junction nucleotides: 12. The CDR3 runs 16 residues. CDR3 sequence (DNA): TGTGCCAGCAGCCTAACCGGGACAGGGGCGGTCGCTGAAGCTTTCTTT. This encodes CASSLTGTGAVAEAFF.

This clone was detected a few times. The gene calls are TRBV30 and TRBJ1-2; 7 bases line up with TRBD1. Germline V CDR1 and CDR2: GTSNPN, SVGIG (reference sequence). Trimming at V came to 2 bases and at J to 5 bases, leaving 2 bases not matched to a gene. The CDR3 is 12 residues long. Written as DNA, the CDR3 is TGTGCCTGGAGTTCAGGGGGGTATGGCTACACCTTC. Encoded protein: CAWSSGGYGYTF.

This clone was counted at least ten times. The rearrangement links TRBV28 to TRBJ1-2, with TRBD1 matching over 7 bases. The CDR3 has 16 amino acids. The junction had 14 bases not matched to a gene; V was cut back by 6 bases and J by 4 bases. Germline assignment: CDR1 MDHEN and CDR2 SYDVKM. CDR3: CASSRPEGALGYGYTF. Here the CDR3 DNA reads TGTGCCAGCAGCCGACCCGAGGGGGCTCTTGGCTATGGCTACACCTTC.

This rearrangement joins TRBV7-2 to TRBJ1-6; D unresolved. The CDR3 sequence is 14 residues long. Germline V gene sequence: CDR1 SGHTA, CDR2 FQGNSA. Trimming took 4 bases from V and 13 from J, leaving 17 bases between them. This CDR3 reads CASSSQQSLAPLHF. CDR3 DNA sequence: TGTGCCAGCAGCTCACAGCAATCTCTAGCTCCCCTCCACTTT.